This T cell receptor (beta chain) was observed in a study of B cell selection in AIRE deficiency (dated by TCRdb to about 2019). Study-level background: Researchers compared TCRbeta repertoires of sorted blood CD4+ conventional T cells and regulatory T cells in AIRE-deficient patients with those in healthy controls. The TCR-sequenced cohort comprised about five AIRE-deficient APECED patients and about five healthy control donors. Overall study outcomes, separate from this receptor: Shared Treg sequences had shorter CDR3s, which reflects a bias toward rearrangements containing few non-templated nucleotide insertions. Around 31% of the Treg TCRbeta sequences shared among healthy donors turned up in patient Tconv cells, suggesting that Treg-biased clones are diverted into the Tconv compartment. Only TCRbeta chains were sequenced, and around 37% of shared healthy-donor Treg sequences were also present in healthy Tconv cells, possibly due to differing TCRalpha chains. TCRBV gene usage, CDR3 length and TCR diversity in Tconv and Treg cells from AIRE-deficient patients were found to be similar to those in cells from healthy donors. Among about 3,700 shared Treg TCRbeta sequences, under 35% were found to be shared only among healthy donors and 7.5% to 10% only among patients, suggesting that Treg selection is less efficient in the absence of AIRE.

Regulatory T cells were sorted as cells that were CD4+CD25hiCD127low/negative. The healthy donors who provided the control samples were not related to the patients. A FACSAria flow cytometer was used to sort the Tconv and Treg cells intended for TCRbeta sequencing. The sorted cells were collected in 5-ml round-bottom polystyrene tubes, and the dry cell pellets were frozen at -80 degrees C prior to sequencing. Remarks on this clone: The clone's antigen remains unknown. Base qualities were left out, and no much larger clone turns up one base away.

The immunoSEQ platform was used to sequence the TCRbeta chains. On the authors' methods: Tens of thousands of distinct TCRbeta sequences from patients and 9.56x10^4 from healthy donors were obtained from pooled Treg repertoires. Treg TCRbeta sequences shared by two or more individuals were defined as public, and these public Treg TCRbeta sequences were subsequently searched for in Tconv repertoires. Differences between groups were assessed by Mann-Whitney U tests with Bonferroni-Dunn correction in GraphPad Prism 7.03. As stored in TCRdb, this immuneACCESS dataset retains in-frame rearrangements with V and J assigned. A fraction of the clones does not appear; measured against another copy, unresolved V genes explain less than half of the discrepancy, and the remainder lacks a known reason. V, J and clone size were drawn from that table, and D and trimming were deduced from the DNA. For this sample there are about 22,000 clones; about 90% appear just once. The leading ten clones occupy 1.4% of the sample.

Including cysteine and phenylalanine, the CDR3 has 13 amino acids. Just CDR3 DNA is preserved here, 39 bases in frame from base 1. The junction shows trimming of 1 base on V and 6 bases on J, plus 7 bases between the germline ends. CDR1 is given as SGHTA and CDR2 as FQGNSA, both from the germline V gene. The V and J genes are TRBV7-2 and TRBJ1-5; no D segment can be confidently identified. The sample comprised CD4+CD25+ Tregs sorted from PBMCs. The TCR originated in a human donor in good health. The nucleotide sequence is given as TGTGCCAGCAGCTTAGATTCCCCTCAGCCCCAGCATTTT. It specifies CASSLDSPQPQHF.